This T cell receptor beta chain was recovered during a study of response to subunit inactivated influenza vaccine. This clonotype was seen a handful of times. Its antigen is as yet unknown. A single record per CDR3 protein comes from TCRdb applying MiXCR to the RT-PCR reads. This sample has about 650,000 distinct CDR3 sequences, with around 16% found just once. Study-level results: Each seasonal influenza vaccination, the authors suggested, recruits few new T cells.

Sequenced here: PBMCs from blood, sampled less than 13 days after vaccination. The sequence derives from a man aged 50 to 59 who received an inactivated influenza vaccine.

CDR3 protein: CASSYSPYEQYF. In nucleotides, the CDR3 is TGTGCCAGCAGTTACTCCCCCTACGAGCAGTACTTC. V usage is TRBV6-2 or TRBV6-3 and J usage is TRBJ2-7; D uncertain. The V gene's germline CDR1 is MNHEY and CDR2 SVGEGT. The CDR3 sequence is 12 residues long. V was pared by 0 bases and J by 2 bases, with 2 bases between.